This is a list of T cell receptor beta chains from one sample in a study of cytomegalovirus exposure and HLA in healthy donors. The assay was immunoSEQ multiplex PCR, and TCRdb's table has in-frame clones only and misses some. The repertoire consists of 140,000 to 150,000 clones, with nearly 80% occurring once and the leading ten covering 1.5% to 2%. The sequenced material came from PBMCs. The receptors were gathered from a woman aged 30 to 39 in good health and CMV-seronegative. The CDR3 runs from the conserved cysteine through the conserved F or W. Not all rows give a size; the values are once, few, many and, for expanded clones, a class.

J gene	V gene	clone size	CDR3 protein
TRBJ2-7	TRBV4-3	once	CASSQELPGEQYF
TRBJ1-5	TRBV15	.	CATSRGDRGRSNQPQHF
TRBJ2-1	TRBV7-8	.	CASSLAPSGRSYNEQFF
TRBJ1-2	TRBV11-2	.	CASSSWKQGVYGYTF
TRBJ1-2	TRBV6-5	few	CASRITGGGYTF
TRBJ2-2	TRBV6-5	.	CASRGPGELFF
TRBJ1-6	TRBV5-1	.	CASSLGQVESPLHF
TRBJ1-5	TRBV6-6	.	CASSYRGIDQPQHF
TRBJ2-5	TRBV4-2	once	CASSQLAEGETQYF
TRBJ1-2	TRBV18	once	CASSPGPGDGYTF
TRBJ1-4	TRBV5-5	.	CASTPAGATFEKLFF
TRBJ2-5	TRBV5-4	.	CASSLRGGSRETQYF
TRBJ1-1	TRBV5-6	.	CASSLGTTGAFF
TRBJ2-1	TRBV27	.	CASSLQRGAYNEQFF
TRBJ1-1	TRBV11-2	once	CASSSQGGRTEAFF
TRBJ1-1	TRBV6-5	.	CASSYSWAPNTEAFF
TRBJ1-1	TRBV2	few	CASRRVGGNTEAFF
TRBJ2-7	TRBV21-1	.	CASSKATGYEQYF
TRBJ1-5	TRBV27	.	CASSFREERPQHF
TRBJ1-1	TRBV19	.	CASRAGTEAFF
TRBJ2-7	TRBV11-3	few	CASSFKRGVRGSYEQYF
TRBJ1-2	TRBV4-1	.	CASSLLPGQSNHGYTF
TRBJ2-1	TRBV5-4	.	CASSLRGQINEQFF
TRBJ1-2	TRBV7-2	.	CASSLEPRSWTPKNYGYTF
TRBJ1-1	TRBV5-6	.	CASSLSRGTEAFF
TRBJ1-2	TRBV7-9	.	CASSLKGGHGYTF
TRBJ1-5	TRBV23-1	.	CASSRPDRGGNQPQHF
TRBJ2-2	TRBV5-1	.	CASGTSGGNTGELFF
TRBJ1-2	TRBV7-9	.	CASSLHRDGYTF
TRBJ2-3	TRBV6-5	.	CASSYGGEGLTDTQYF
TRBJ1-6	TRBV5-4	.	CASSASGGNNSPLHF
TRBJ1-2	TRBV7-2	.	CASHAGGAMVWGYTF
TRBJ2-7	TRBV5-8	.	CASSRLSYEQYF
TRBJ2-5	TRBV7-6	.	CASSLGASGGQETQYF